These 32 T cell receptor beta chains were sequenced from one sample in a study of Tregs in tolerant kidney transplant recipients. The data were produced by immunoSEQ multiplex PCR, yet TCRdb's version contains in-frame clones alone and is incomplete. The profile shows approximately 90,000 clones, more than 85% of them singletons. The nonmyeloablative bone marrow transplants came from related graft donors, with transient mixed chimerism. The input for sequencing was CD4+ T cells from blood (PBMCs), taken 12 months after the transplant. The source of these receptors is a human patient who received a combined kidney and bone marrow transplant. Some of the T cells might come from the graft donor.

In DNA, the CDR3 is TGTGCCAGCAGCCGTATCAGGGGAATCGGGGAGCTGTTTTTT. It specifies CASSRIRGIGELFF. The chain is built from TRBV7-6 and TRBJ2-2, with D tentatively TRBD1 (6 bases). The germline CDR1 and CDR2 sequences are SGHVS and FNYEAQ. Trimming removed 5 bases at V and 7 bases at J, with 14 bases between. The CDR3 totals 14 residues.

The chain uses TRBV19 and TRBJ2-5, with 11 bases fitting TRBD1. Losses at the gene ends were 3 bases for V and 5 bases for J; bases not matched to a gene: 8. The germline gives CDR1 LNHDA, CDR2 SQIVND (reference sequence). The CDR3 is 16 residues long. The CDR3 region is CASSITPDRGRETQYF. In nucleotides, the CDR3 is TGTGCCAGTAGTATTACTCCGGACAGGGGGCGGGAGACCCAGTACTTC.

This chain joins TRBV6-6 and TRBJ1-5; 9 bases are shared with TRBD1. Germline V gene lookup returns CDR1 MNHNY and CDR2 SVGAGI (reference sequence). The CDR3 runs to 16 residues. V shed 0 bases, J shed 3 bases, and the junction held 3 bases outside the gene matches. The CDR3 DNA reads TGTGCCAGCAGTTACTCCGGGACAGGGAACAATCAGCCCCAGCATTTT. Its translation: CASSYSGTGNNQPQHF.

The V gene is TRBV15, the J gene TRBJ1-4; D call uncertain. V shed 1 base and J shed 5 bases, with 11 bases lying between them. CDR1 is LNHNV, CDR2 YYDKDF, per germline (reference sequence). The CDR3 consists of 15 residues. The CDR3 DNA is TGTGCCACCAGCAGAGGGTCCCAAACAAATGAAAAACTGTTTTTT. This encodes CATSRGSQTNEKLFF.

The chain links TRBV5-4 to TRBJ2-1; tentatively, D is TRBD1 (5 bases). CDR3 length: 13 amino acids. CDR1 and CDR2 from the germline V gene are SGHNT and YYREEE (reference sequence). V lost 10 bases and J 4 bases, leaving 15 bases between the germline ends. The CDR3 reads CALKGELYNEQFF. DNA for the CDR3: TGTGCCCTAAAAGGGGAATTATACAATGAGCAGTTCTTC.

The chain links TRBV18 to TRBJ1-3, with 8 bases matching TRBD1. The germline V gene encodes CDR1 KGHSH and CDR2 LQKENI. The CDR3 consists of 15 residues. J lost 4 bases, V lost 5 bases, and 7 bases had no gene match. The CDR3 region is CASSSTGVGGNTIYF. Written as DNA, the CDR3 is TGTGCCAGCTCATCGACAGGGGTCGGCGGAAACACCATATATTTT.

V and J are TRBV19 and TRBJ2-3, with 8 bases identical to TRBD1. Germline CDR1 LNHDA, CDR2 SQIVND (reference sequence). With 8 bases clipped from V and 2 bases from J, the junction kept 3 bases outside the gene matches. CDR3 length equals 13 residues. The CDR3 loop is CASGDRSTDTQYF. As DNA, the CDR3 is TGTGCCAGTGGGGACAGGTCCACAGATACGCAGTATTTT.

The gene calls are TRBV29-1 and TRBJ1-1; the D gene is possibly TRBD1 (6 bases). Looked up from germline, CDR1 is SQVTM and CDR2 is ANQGSEA. The CDR3 covers 13 residues. The V gene lost 4 bases and the J gene lost 6 bases, with 15 bases spanning the gap. The CDR3 DNA reads as TGCAGCGTTGTTGAGGCGGCAGGGGCTGAAGCTTTCTTT. It yields the protein CSVVEAAGAEAFF.

Regarding this clone: Sequence at one end of the junction differs from germline and may be a read error. The V call is TRBV19, the J call TRBJ1-6; D gene ambiguous. CDR3 size: 12 residues. Per the germline V gene, CDR1 is LNHDA and CDR2 is SQIVND (reference sequence). The CDR3 sequence: CASSISQSLLHF. Here the CDR3 DNA reads TGTGCCAGTAGTATATCTCAATCACTCCTCCACTTT.

The V and J genes are TRBV29-1 and TRBJ2-2, with D maybe TRBD2 (6 bases). Per the germline V gene, CDR1 is SQVTM and CDR2 is ANQGSEA. The CDR3 runs to 18 residues. Trimming took off 5 bases at V and 1 base at J, with 23 bases between the two ends. The CDR3 here is CSVQLDRFQGGNTGELFF. Written as DNA, the CDR3 is TGCAGCGTTCAACTAGACCGGTTCCAGGGAGGGAACACCGGGGAGCTGTTTTTT.

The V gene is TRBV4-3, the J gene TRBJ2-1; unclear D gene. Per the germline V gene, CDR1 is LGHNA and CDR2 is YSLEER. The CDR3 has 13 amino acids. With 0 bases removed from V and 8 bases from J, the gap between germline ends came to 8 bases. As DNA, the CDR3 is TGCGCCAGCAGCCAAGATCTAACGGATGAGCAGTTCTTC. The encoded protein is CASSQDLTDEQFF.

The rearrangement uses TRBV2 and TRBJ2-2, with a possible D match to TRBD1 (5 bases). The CDR3 consists of 15 residues. From germline, CDR1 is SNHLY and CDR2 FYNNEI. V was shortened by 1 base and J by 3 bases, with 9 bases between the two germline ends. The CDR3 loop is CASSEGRVYTGELFF. The CDR3 region has the DNA TGTGCCAGCAGTGAAGGCAGGGTGTACACCGGGGAGCTGTTTTTT.

This sequence joins TRBV13 and TRBJ2-1; 11 positions match TRBD2. Trimming at V came to 3 bases and at J to 3 bases, leaving 7 bases not matched to a gene. This CDR3 has 17 amino acids. Germline assignment: CDR1 PRHDT and CDR2 FYEKMQ (reference sequence). CDR3 amino acids: CASSFPRTSGLYNEQFF. CDR3 coding DNA: TGTGCCAGCAGCTTCCCTCGGACTAGCGGGCTCTACAATGAGCAGTTCTTC.

The rearrangement joins TRBV28 to TRBJ1-4; TRBD1 matches at 10 bases. The CDR3 spans 15 residues. Germline V gene data show CDR1 as MDHEN and CDR2 as SYDVKM. The V gene end was trimmed by 6 bases and the J gene end by 5 bases; junction bases not matched to a gene: 6. The CDR3 spells CASSRPGQGNEKLFF. The CDR3 region has the DNA TGTGCCAGCAGCAGACCGGGACAGGGGAATGAAAAACTGTTTTTT.

The chain has TRBV28 and TRBJ2-7; D might be TRBD1 (5 bases). The CDR3 has 15 amino acids. Trimming left V 1 base short and J 1 base short, with 11 bases between. Germline V gene lookup returns CDR1 MDHEN and CDR2 SYDVKM. The CDR3 loop is CASSLLNGQSYEQYF. CDR3 nucleotides: TGTGCCAGCAGTTTATTAAACGGACAATCCTACGAGCAGTACTTC.

V usage is TRBV2 and J usage is TRBJ2-7; 8 bases match TRBD1. Germline V lookup: CDR1 SNHLY, CDR2 FYNNEI. CDR3 length: 14 residues. The ends lost 5 bases at V and 2 bases at J; junction bases unmatched: 5. The CDR3 is CASSQGQAPYEQYF. For the CDR3, the DNA is TGTGCCAGCAGTCAGGGACAGGCCCCCTACGAGCAGTACTTC.

The V gene is TRBV11-1, the J gene TRBJ2-7, with 12 nucleotides matching TRBD1. The junction had 10 bases not matched to a gene; V was cut back by 5 bases and J by 5 bases. Germline V gene sequence: CDR1 SGHAT, CDR2 FQDESV (reference sequence). CDR3 length: 16 amino acids. CDR3 sequence (DNA): TGTGCCAGCAGCGTCGGGACAGGGGGCTTACTCGACGAGCAGTACTTC. It specifies CASSVGTGGLLDEQYF.

The chain combines TRBV29-1 with TRBJ2-7; 7 nucleotides match TRBD2. The germline CDR1 and CDR2 sequences are SQVTM and ANQGSEA. With 4 bases clipped from V and 0 bases from J, the junction kept 12 bases outside the gene matches. CDR3 length: 16 amino acids. The CDR3 reads CSVAGSRGLSSYEQYF. In DNA, the CDR3 is TGCAGCGTTGCGGGGTCGCGGGGGTTAAGCTCCTACGAGCAGTACTTC.

V is TRBV11-2 and J is TRBJ2-1; the D is unclear. The V gene lost 4 bases and the J gene lost 9 bases, with 13 bases spanning the gap. CDR3 length: 13 amino acids. Per the germline V gene, CDR1 is SGHAT and CDR2 is FQNNGV. The CDR3: CASSWKEASEQFF. The CDR3 coding sequence is TGTGCCAGCAGCTGGAAAGAGGCATCTGAGCAGTTCTTC.

This chain uses TRBV15 with TRBJ2-5; TRBD2 might be the D (5 bases). The length of the CDR3 is 14 residues. The ends were cut back, 0 bases at V and 7 bases at J, with 12 bases in the middle. The germline V gene encodes CDR1 LNHNV and CDR2 YYDKDF (reference sequence). CDR3 coding DNA: TGTGCCACCAGCAGAGATCTGACTATAGGGACCCAGTACTTC. Its translation: CATSRDLTIGTQYF.

The genes are TRBV12-5 and TRBJ2-5, with D possibly TRBD1 on 5 matching bases. The germline V and J ends were trimmed by 7 bases and 3 bases, with 21 bases remaining between them. The CDR3 contains 16 residues. The germline V gene encodes CDR1 LGHNT and CDR2 FRNRAP. The CDR3 reads CASAPAGIEPEETQYF. In nucleotides, the CDR3 is TGTGCTAGTGCCCCAGCAGGGATTGAGCCCGAAGAGACCCAGTACTTC.

This clone has only a few counts. This sequence joins TRBV29-1 and TRBJ2-7; D is unresolved. This CDR3 contains 10 residues. The V end lost 6 bases, the J end lost 3 bases, and 6 bases lay between the germline ends. Germline CDR1 SQVTM, CDR2 ANQGSEA. This CDR3 reads CSVLDYEQYF. The CDR3 DNA sequence: TGCAGCGTCCTAGACTACGAGCAGTACTTC.

The V and J genes are TRBV20-1 and TRBJ2-5; D is unresolved. Germline CDR1 and CDR2: DFQATT and SNEGSKA (reference sequence). The CDR3 covers 11 residues. Between the trimmed V and J ends, which lost 6 bases and 5 bases, there was a span of 10 bases. The CDR3 sequence: CSAAHSETQYF. As DNA, the CDR3 is TGCAGTGCCGCTCATAGCGAGACCCAGTACTTC.

The rearrangement links TRBV27 to TRBJ1-5; D unclear. Trimming removed 0 bases from V and 11 bases from J, with 11 bases in between. The CDR3 totals 13 residues. From germline, CDR1 is MNHEY and CDR2 SMNVEV (reference sequence). CDR3 amino acids: CASSLSKEVAQHF. For the CDR3, the DNA is TGTGCCAGCAGTTTATCTAAAGAGGTAGCCCAGCATTTT.

This rearrangement joins TRBV2 to TRBJ2-1; 11 nucleotides line up with TRBD2. Trimming at V came to 3 bases and at J to 7 bases, leaving 8 bases not matched to a gene. The CDR3 covers 16 residues. CDR1 and CDR2 from the germline V gene are SNHLY and FYNNEI. The CDR3 DNA reads TGTGCCAGCAGTGAGGGACTAGCGGCGGGGAGGAATGAGCAGTTCTTC. Protein sequence: CASSEGLAAGRNEQFF.

This chain joins TRBV19 and TRBJ2-7; the match to TRBD1 covers 8 bases. V was pared by 2 bases and J by 7 bases, with 13 bases of the junction left unmatched. CDR3 length: 16 residues. From germline, CDR1 is LNHDA and CDR2 SQIVND (reference sequence). CDR3: CASSINSAGGSGEQYF. The DNA of the CDR3 is TGTGCCAGTAGTATAAATTCGGCAGGGGGCTCGGGAGAGCAGTACTTC.

This sequence joins TRBV18 and TRBJ1-6; the D gene is possibly TRBD1 (5 bases). V was cut by 3 bases and J by 10 bases, with 19 bases left in between. Germline V CDR1 and CDR2: KGHSH, LQKENI. This CDR3 spans 16 amino acids. The CDR3 loop reads CASSPGGIQIWSPLHF. The DNA for the CDR3 is TGTGCCAGCTCACCGGGGGGGATCCAGATATGGTCACCCCTCCACTTT.

The J gene is TRBJ2-2, the V gene TRBV9; maybe TRBD1 (6 bases). Trimming took off 3 bases at V and 2 bases at J, with 14 bases between the two ends. The germline V gene has CDR1 SGDLS and CDR2 YYNGEE. The CDR3 has 16 amino acids. CDR3 amino acids: CASSGSGTPNTGELFF. Written as DNA, the CDR3 is TGTGCCAGCAGCGGCTCCGGGACACCCAACACCGGGGAGCTGTTTTTT.

This chain joins TRBV7-2 and TRBJ2-5; possible D gene TRBD1, 5 bases. The CDR3 covers 14 residues. Trimming removed 1 base at V and 2 bases at J, with 8 bases between. Germline CDR1 reads SGHTA; CDR2 reads FQGNSA. The CDR3 here is CASSLEPGQETQYF. CDR3 coding DNA: TGTGCCAGCAGCTTAGAACCAGGGCAAGAGACCCAGTACTTC. The full variable domain, its missing parts supplied by reference TRBV7-2 and TRBJ2-5, is GAGVSQSPSNKVTEKGKDVELRCDPISGHTALYWYRQSLGQGLEFLIYFQGNSAPDKSGLPSDRFSAERTGGSVSTLTIQRTQQEDSAVYLCASSLEPGQETQYFGPGTRLLVL.

This chain links TRBV12-5 with TRBJ1-6, with D tentatively TRBD1 (5 bases). This CDR3 is built from 13 residues. CDR1 and CDR2 from the germline V gene are LGHNT and FRNRAP. CDR3 bases: TGTGCCGGGTCGGGCAGGGATAATTCACCCCTCCACTTT. Protein sequence: CAGSGRDNSPLHF.

V usage is TRBV28 and J usage is TRBJ1-6; 7 bases line up with TRBD1. The length of the CDR3 is 12 residues. J was trimmed by 14 bases and V by 6 bases; bases with no gene match: 7. Germline V CDR1 and CDR2: MDHEN, SYDVKM. The CDR3 nucleotides are TGTGCCAGCAGCCCTGGGGACAGATCCCTCCACTTT. This gives the protein CASSPGDRSLHF.

V usage is TRBV7-2 and J usage is TRBJ2-5, with 13 bases fitting TRBD2. V lost 3 bases to trimming and J lost 5 bases; unmatched junction nucleotides: 12. The CDR3 sequence is 18 residues long. Germline lookup yields CDR1 SGHTA and CDR2 FQGNSA. CDR3: CASSFGATSGRVGETQYF. As DNA, the CDR3 is TGTGCCAGCAGCTTCGGGGCCACTAGCGGGAGGGTGGGGGAGACCCAGTACTTC.